The 13 T cell receptor beta chains below come from one sample, sequenced in a study of graft-versus-host responses after intestinal transplantation. For these TCRs, the target antigens are not known. Method: immunoSEQ multiplex PCR; TCRdb's copy keeps in-frame clones and lacks some. The sample records tens of thousands of clones, around 89% being singletons. Specimen: unstimulated CD8+ T cells sorted from spleen or lymph node cells, collected before intestinal transplant. The origin of the receptors is a human donor who received an intestinal transplant.

The chain employs TRBV6-5 and TRBJ2-4; D uncertain. The V gene's germline CDR1 is MNHEY and CDR2 SVGAGI. V lost 2 bases, J lost 3 bases, and 8 bases lay in between. CDR3 length equals 14 residues. The CDR3 sequence: CASSYRDGKNIQYF. The CDR3 DNA is TGTGCCAGCAGTTACCGAGATGGCAAAAACATTCAGTACTTC.

The genes are TRBV4-2 and TRBJ2-5; weak D call: TRBD2 (6 bases). Germline V gene data show CDR1 as LGHNA and CDR2 as YNFKEQ. V lost 4 bases, J lost 6 bases, and 15 bases lay in between. This CDR3 spans 14 amino acids. CDR3 DNA sequence: TGTGCCAGCAGCCCCTATCTAGCGACGCAGACCCAGTACTTC. Protein product: CASSPYLATQTQYF.

V gene TRBV4-1 combines with J gene TRBJ1-2, with D maybe TRBD1 (5 bases). The V gene's germline CDR1 is MGHRA and CDR2 YSYEKL. The CDR3 runs to 14 residues. The V gene lost 0 bases and the J gene lost 4 bases, with 9 bases spanning the gap. This chain's CDR3 is CASSQEAGLYGYTF. The CDR3 bases are TGCGCCAGCAGCCAAGAGGCAGGGCTCTATGGCTACACCTTC.

In nucleotides, the CDR3 is TGCGCCAGCAGCCAAGATGGGACAGCCTACGAGCAGTACTTC. Translated: CASSQDGTAYEQYF. J is TRBJ2-7 and V is TRBV4-1; 7 bases map to TRBD1. After removal of 0 bases from V and 2 bases from J, the junction contained 1 base not matched to a gene. CDR1 and CDR2 (germline): MGHRA, YSYEKL. The CDR3 totals 14 residues.

The rearrangement joins TRBV28 to TRBJ2-1; 7 bases fit TRBD1. V gave up 7 bases and J gave up 4 bases; unmatched junction bases: 10. The CDR3 contains 15 residues. Germline V gene data show CDR1 as MDHEN and CDR2 as SYDVKM. The CDR3 sequence: CASNRGPRHYNEQFF. CDR3 coding DNA: TGTGCCAGCAACAGGGGACCGAGACATTACAATGAGCAGTTCTTC.

This chain joins TRBV9 and TRBJ2-3, with 9 bases fitting TRBD2. Trimming at V came to 3 bases and at J to 4 bases, leaving 6 bases not matched to a gene. The CDR3 is 15 amino acids. Germline V gene lookup returns CDR1 SGDLS and CDR2 YYNGEE. The CDR3 DNA is TGTGCCAGCAGCGAAAGCGGGGGGCCCGCAGATACGCAGTATTTT. Its translation is CASSESGGPADTQYF. Drawing the rest from reference TRBV9 and TRBJ2-3, the complete variable domain is DSGVTQTPKHLITATGQRVTLRCSPRSGDLSVYWYQQSLDQGLQFLIQYYNGEERAKGNILERFSAQQFPDLHSELNLSSLELGDSALYFCASSESGGPADTQYFGPGTRLTVL.

V and J are TRBV28 and TRBJ2-1; 9 nucleotides align to TRBD2. Germline loops: CDR1 MDHEN, CDR2 SYDVKM. CDR3 length: 14 residues. J gave up 10 bases and V 6 bases, and 10 bases lay outside the gene matches. DNA for the CDR3: TGTGCCAGCAGCCCATCCTGGCGGGGGGGGGAGCAGTTCTTC. This encodes CASSPSWRGGEQFF.

The chain has TRBV10-2 and TRBJ2-7, with 9 bases identical to TRBD1. Germline V CDR1 and CDR2: WSHSY, SAAADI. With V trimmed by 10 bases and J by 6 bases, 7 bases remained unmatched. The CDR3 spans 12 residues. The CDR3: CAIGQGHSEQYF. CDR3 nucleotide sequence: TGCGCCATTGGACAGGGGCACTCCGAGCAGTACTTC.

The CDR3 spells CASSHGRRLDEQFF. The CDR3 coding sequence is TGCGCCAGCAGCCACGGCAGGAGGTTGGATGAGCAGTTCTTC. This chain uses TRBV4-1 with TRBJ2-1; the D gene is possibly TRBD2 (5 bases). In germline, CDR1 is MGHRA, CDR2 YSYEKL. The CDR3 extends over 14 amino acids. The germline V and J ends were trimmed by 3 bases and 8 bases, with 14 bases remaining between them.

The table lists this clone with a few counts. V and J are TRBV28 and TRBJ2-7, with 9 bases that match TRBD1. The CDR3 consists of 14 residues. The ends lost 7 bases at V and 0 bases at J; junction bases unmatched: 4. Germline CDR1 is MDHEN and CDR2 is SYDVKM. The CDR3 DNA reads TGTGCCAGCACCTACAGGGGGCACTCCTACGAGCAGTACTTC. Protein sequence: CASTYRGHSYEQYF.

This clone is a singleton in its sample. The chain is built from TRBV29-1 and TRBJ1-2; D is possibly TRBD1 (6 bases). Trimming left V 6 bases short and J 4 bases short, with 18 bases between. CDR3 length: 14 amino acids. CDR1 is SQVTM, CDR2 ANQGSEA, per germline. The chain's CDR3 is CSVDPGQGTYGYTF. The DNA of the CDR3 is TGCAGCGTGGATCCGGGCCAGGGGACCTATGGCTACACCTTC. The complete variable domain, with remaining parts taken from reference TRBV29-1 and TRBJ1-2, reads SAVISQKPSRDICQRGTSLTIQCQVDSQVTMMFWYRQQPGQSLTLIATANQGSEATYESGFVIDKFPISRPNLTFSTLTVSNMSPEDSSIYLCSVDPGQGTYGYTFGSGTRLTVV.

J is TRBJ2-3 and V is TRBV7-6; TRBD2 might be the D (6 bases). Deletions cut 2 bases from V and 1 base from J, with 16 bases between. Germline CDR1 and CDR2: SGHVS and FNYEAQ. This CDR3 contains 17 residues. The CDR3 loop is CASSLCGVGVCTDTQYF. CDR3 nucleotide sequence: TGTGCCAGCAGCTTATGCGGGGTAGGAGTTTGCACAGATACGCAGTATTTT. Filled out from reference TRBV7-6 and TRBJ2-3, the complete variable domain reads GAGVSQSPRYKVTKRGQDVALRCDPISGHVSLYWYRQALGQGPEFLTYFNYEAQQDKSGLPNDRFSAERPEGSISTLTIQRTEQRDSAMYRCASSLCGVGVCTDTQYFGPGTRLTVL.

The chain couples TRBV28 to TRBJ2-7; D is unclear. Looked up from germline, CDR1 is MDHEN and CDR2 is SYDVKM. This CDR3 is 12 amino acids long. The V gene lost 7 bases and the J gene lost 7 bases, with 14 bases spanning the gap. The CDR3 DNA follows: TGTGCCAGCACGAGTACCGCCCCGGAGCAGTACTTC. It encodes CASTSTAPEQYF.